The 20 T cell receptor beta chains below come from one sample, sequenced in a study of T-cell memory formation after mild COVID-19. In TCRdb, the 5' RACE reads were re-called with MiXCR into one record per CDR3 protein. The sample consists of 300,000 to 350,000 distinct CDR3 sequences, around 15% of them appearing once. The sequenced sample was PBMCs or a T cell subset sorted from them (not recorded which). Receptors were obtained from a young man who had mild COVID-19 (a few samples of this study predate the infection). Cell type and time point are not known.

This rearrangement joins TRBV5-1 to TRBJ2-5; 7 bases match TRBD1. With V trimmed by 0 bases and J by 4 bases, 9 bases remained unmatched. The CDR3 is made up of 16 amino acids. The germline CDR1 and CDR2 sequences are SGHRS and YFSETQ. The CDR3 spells CASSLGQGHGPETQYF. The CDR3 DNA follows: TGCGCCAGCAGCTTGGGACAGGGCCATGGTCCAGAGACCCAGTACTTC.

This clonotype was observed a few times. The chain combines TRBV11-2 with TRBJ1-5, with D uncertain. CDR1 is SGHAT, CDR2 FQNNGV, per germline. The length of the CDR3 is 15 residues. The V and J ends lost 1 base and 4 bases respectively, with 11 bases between them. The CDR3 is CASSLVGMRNQPQHF. The CDR3, as DNA: TGTGCCAGCAGCTTAGTGGGGATGAGAAATCAGCCCCAGCATTTT.

The chain has TRBV7-9 and TRBJ1-2, with 7 bases matching TRBD1. V lost 5 bases, J lost 8 bases, and 14 bases stayed unmatched. The CDR3 is 15 residues long. CDR1 and CDR2 (germline): SEHNR, FQNEAQ (reference sequence). The CDR3 here is CASSERQGAPRGYTF. Written as DNA, the CDR3 is TGTGCCAGCAGCGAGAGACAGGGCGCCCCGAGGGGCTACACCTTC.

This clonotype has ten or more counts. This chain joins TRBV12-3 or TRBV12-4 and TRBJ2-1; TRBD1 agrees at 9 bases. This CDR3 has 15 amino acids. V gave up 5 bases and J gave up 7 bases; unmatched junction bases: 9. The CDR3 bases are TGTGCCAGCAGTCAACAAGTGACAGGGGGGAATGAGCAGTTCTTC. Translating gives CASSQQVTGGNEQFF.

The chain couples TRBV11-2 to TRBJ2-6; D is unclear. The CDR3 contains 15 residues. V dropped 1 base and J dropped 0 bases, with 4 bases sitting between them. Germline-derived CDR1 and CDR2 are SGHAT and FQNNGV. CDR3 DNA sequence: TGTGCCAGCAGCTTAGCCAACTCTGGGGCCAACGTCCTGACTTTC. Protein sequence: CASSLANSGANVLTF.

This clonotype was counted between two and nine times. The rearrangement links TRBV6-5 to TRBJ2-7, with D perhaps matching TRBD1 (6 bases). The CDR3 extends over 16 amino acids. Germline values: CDR1 MNHEY, CDR2 SVGAGI. The V end lost 0 bases, the J end lost 2 bases, and 14 bases lay between the germline ends. The DNA of the CDR3 is TGTGCCAGCAGTTACTCGATGCCAGGGGTACCCTACGAGCAGTACTTC. Translated, it gives CASSYSMPGVPYEQYF.

Details on this clonotype: Germline is not matched at one junction end, which may reflect a read error. V and J are TRBV5-1 and TRBJ1-1; D remains unclear. CDR1 is SGHRS, CDR2 YFSETQ, per germline. The CDR3 extends over 13 amino acids. The CDR3, as DNA: TGCGCCAGCAGGTTGGAGATCGCGAGGGAAGCTTTCTTT. As protein: CASRLEIAREAFF. Full variable domain (rest looked up from reference TRBV5-1 and TRBJ1-1): KAGVTQTPRYLIKTRGQQVTLSCSPISGHRSVSWYQQTPGQGLQFLFEYFSETQRNKGNFPGRFSGRQFSNSRSEMNVSTLELGDSALYLCASRLEIAREAFFGQGTRLTVV.

The table lists this clonotype with a few counts. CDR3 nucleotide sequence: TGTGCCAGCAGCTTACAGGAGACCCCCTATGGCTACACCTTC. Encoded protein: CASSLQETPYGYTF. The V and J genes are TRBV7-9 and TRBJ1-2, with D unresolved. Germline loops: CDR1 SEHNR, CDR2 FQNEAQ (reference sequence). The V end lost 2 bases, the J end lost 4 bases, and 11 bases lay between the germline ends. CDR3 size: 14 residues.

Only a few counts were recorded for this clonotype. The V call is TRBV7-2, the J call TRBJ2-3; D unclear. The CDR3 sequence is 15 residues long. Germline CDR1 reads SGHTA; CDR2 reads FQGNSA. With 3 bases removed from V and 1 base from J, the gap between germline ends came to 11 bases. The CDR3 bases are TGTGCCAGCAGCTTCTCTGCCAGCGGCACAGATACGCAGTATTTT. This sequence encodes CASSFSASGTDTQYF.

This sequence joins TRBV13 and TRBJ1-1; the D is unclear. The CDR3 is 14 amino acids. Looked up from germline, CDR1 is PRHDT and CDR2 is FYEKMQ (reference sequence). V was trimmed by 5 bases and J by 1 base, leaving 11 bases between them. The CDR3 protein is CASSIRTGNTEAFF. CDR3 DNA: TGTGCCAGCAGCATACGAACGGGGAACACTGAAGCTTTCTTT.

This clonotype was seen at least ten times. The CDR3 here is CASSYGSQPNTEAFF. The DNA for the CDR3 is TGTGCCAGCAGTTACGGTTCGCAGCCGAACACTGAAGCTTTCTTT. The J gene is TRBJ1-1, the V gene TRBV6-5; no reliable D call. The CDR3 spans 15 residues. Trimming pared 2 bases from V and 1 base from J, leaving 11 bases between. Germline V CDR1 and CDR2: MNHEY, SVGAGI.

The V and J genes are TRBV24-1 and TRBJ1-1, with 8 nucleotides matching TRBD1. With 5 bases clipped from V and 3 bases from J, the junction kept 10 bases outside the gene matches. The CDR3 sequence is 16 residues long. From germline, CDR1 is KGHDR and CDR2 SFDVKD. CDR3 loop: CATSGQGAMGDTEAFF. The DNA of the CDR3 is TGTGCCACCAGTGGGCAGGGGGCGATGGGGGACACTGAAGCTTTCTTT.

This clonotype has at least ten counts. The chain is built from TRBV4-2 and TRBJ2-1; the match to TRBD1 covers 9 bases. The V and J ends lost 1 base and 2 bases, in that order; junction bases with no gene match: 6. CDR1 and CDR2 (germline): LGHNA, YNFKEQ. CDR3 length: 17 amino acids. The CDR3 nucleotides are TGTGCCAGCAGCCAAGGCCGGACAGGGGACCCCTACAATGAGCAGTTCTTC. Protein: CASSQGRTGDPYNEQFF.

The sample holds a few counts of this clonotype. The V gene is TRBV5-1, the J gene TRBJ2-5, with 10 positions matching TRBD2. The germline V gene has CDR1 SGHRS and CDR2 YFSETQ. This CDR3 comprises 15 residues. With 3 bases clipped from V and 5 bases from J, the junction kept 7 bases outside the gene matches. The CDR3 DNA sequence: TGCGCCAGCAGCTCGGGACTAGCGCCGTCGGAGACCCAGTACTTC. Translated: CASSSGLAPSETQYF.

The V and J genes are TRBV15 and TRBJ1-5, with 7 bases that match TRBD1. The CDR3 is made up of 15 amino acids. The V gene end was trimmed by 4 bases and the J gene end by 2 bases; junction bases not matched to a gene: 5. Germline V gives CDR1 LNHNV, CDR2 YYDKDF (reference sequence). The CDR3 region has the DNA TGTGCCACCAGCACGAACAGGGGTGGCAATCAGCCCCAGCATTTT. Its protein product is CATSTNRGGNQPQHF.

This clonotype was counted at least ten times. The chain recombines TRBV11-2 with TRBJ2-3, with D perhaps assigned TRBD1 or TRBD2 (5 bases each). CDR3 length: 16 residues. V dropped 4 bases and J dropped 4 bases, with 18 bases sitting between them. CDR1 is SGHAT, CDR2 FQNNGV, per germline. The CDR3 spells CASSSFRDPPPDTQYF. For the CDR3, the DNA is TGTGCCAGCAGCTCCTTCCGGGACCCCCCGCCAGATACGCAGTATTTT.

This clonotype turned up a few times. The J gene is TRBJ2-1, the V gene TRBV2; weak D call: TRBD1 (6 bases). V gave up 2 bases and J gave up 9 bases, with 17 bases separating them. The CDR3 covers 15 residues. Per the germline V gene, CDR1 is SNHLY and CDR2 is FYNNEI. The CDR3 region is CASSEIGPAGAEQFF. In DNA, the CDR3 is TGTGCCAGCAGTGAAATTGGGCCAGCAGGGGCTGAGCAGTTCTTC.

This rearrangement joins TRBV20-1 to TRBJ1-1, with D perhaps matching TRBD1 (5 bases). Germline V gene data show CDR1 as DFQATT and CDR2 as SNEGSKA (reference sequence). Trimming stripped 3 bases from V and 5 bases from J, with 19 bases between. There are 15 residues in the CDR3. Here the CDR3 DNA reads TGCAGTGCTAGGGGGCGTAGGGGTGGGTGGACTGAAGCTTTCTTT. This sequence encodes CSARGRRGGWTEAFF.

This clonotype was recorded a few times. This rearrangement joins TRBV4-2 to TRBJ2-6, with 7 bases matching TRBD1. Per germline, CDR1 LGHNA and CDR2 YNFKEQ. V shed 4 bases, J shed 0 bases, and the junction held 9 bases outside the gene matches. This CDR3 has 18 residues. The DNA of the CDR3 is TGTGCCAGCAGCCTTGTGGGGGACAGAGGCTCTGGGGCCAACGTCCTGACTTTC. Translated: CASSLVGDRGSGANVLTF.

This clonotype was detected many times. This chain joins TRBV5-6 and TRBJ1-2; TRBD1 aligns across 7 bases. The J segment lost 7 bases and the V segment lost 5 bases, leaving 2 bases of the junction unmatched. CDR3 length: 11 residues. Germline V gene lookup returns CDR1 SGHDT and CDR2 YYEEEE. DNA for the CDR3: TGTGCCAGCAGGGAGGGGGCTGGCTACACCTTC. Protein: CASREGAGYTF.